Below are 11 T cell receptor beta chains sequenced from a single sample in a study of blood T cell repertoires in COVID-19. Assay: immunoSEQ multiplex PCR; the TCRdb copy retains only in-frame clones and omits some. The sample includes about 70,000 clones, 75% to 90% seen only once; the top ten take 16%. Sequenced material: peripheral blood. These TCRs come from a man aged 35-49 years with COVID-19, enrolled during active disease.

The genes are TRBV18 and TRBJ2-5; perhaps TRBD1 as D (7 bases). The CDR3 consists of 15 residues. V was clipped by 3 bases and J by 2 bases, with 13 bases between them. Germline lookup yields CDR1 KGHSH and CDR2 LQKENI. In nucleotides, the CDR3 is TGTGCCAGCTCACCCCTGTCAGGGGGGCAAGAGACCCAGTACTTC. Translation: CASSPLSGGQETQYF.

The chain joins TRBV2 to TRBJ1-3; D ambiguous. Per the germline V gene, CDR1 is SNHLY and CDR2 is FYNNEI. Trimming shortened V by 5 bases and J by 1 base, and 9 bases separated the two germline ends. The CDR3 extends over 14 amino acids. The CDR3 region is CASSPLSSGNTIYF. The CDR3 nucleotides are TGTGCCAGCAGTCCCCTGTCGTCTGGAAACACCATATATTTT.

The chain uses TRBV7-3 and TRBJ1-1; TRBD1 matches 7 bases. CDR1 SGHTA and CDR2 FQGTGA come from the germline V gene. Trimming cost V 5 bases and J 6 bases; bases outside gene matches: 9. The CDR3 is 14 amino acids. The CDR3 sequence is CASSLGTAGSEAFF. The CDR3 DNA reads TGTGCCAGCAGCCTCGGGACAGCAGGTTCTGAAGCTTTCTTT. The full variable domain, rest sourced from reference TRBV7-3 and TRBJ1-1, is GAGVSQTPSNKVTEKGKYVELRCDPISGHTALYWYRQSLGQGPEFLIYFQGTGAADDSGLPNDRFFAVRPEGSVSTLKIQRTERGDSAVYLCASSLGTAGSEAFFGQGTRLTVV.

The CDR3 DNA follows: TGCGCCTCTCAGGGGAGTAGCGGGGGAGGTACAGATACGCAGTATTTT. It codes for CASQGSSGGGTDTQYF. The chain recombines TRBV5-1 with TRBJ2-3; 9 bases line up with TRBD2. The J segment lost 3 bases and the V segment lost 10 bases, leaving 15 bases of the junction unmatched. This CDR3 has 16 residues. Per the germline V gene, CDR1 is SGHRS and CDR2 is YFSETQ.

The chain has TRBV7-9 and TRBJ2-2, with 12 positions matching TRBD2. The CDR3 runs 15 residues. Germline V gives CDR1 SEHNR, CDR2 FQNEAQ (reference sequence). V was pared by 4 bases and J by 5 bases, with 2 bases of the junction left unmatched. CDR3 protein: CASSSLAGGTGELFF. The CDR3 coding sequence is TGTGCCAGCAGCTCCCTAGCGGGGGGGACCGGGGAGCTGTTTTTT.

This clone was seen a single time. Other DNA sequences in the sample encode the same CDR3. The chain joins TRBV9 to TRBJ1-5; D may be TRBD1 (6 bases). V was shortened by 7 bases and J by 0 bases, with 11 bases between the two germline ends. This CDR3 comprises 14 residues. Germline assignment: CDR1 SGDLS and CDR2 YYNGEE. CDR3 amino acids: CASSGEDSNQPQHF. In nucleotides, the CDR3 is TGTGCCAGCTCAGGGGAAGATAGCAATCAGCCCCAGCATTTT.

V gene TRBV19 combines with J gene TRBJ2-7; 12 bases line up with TRBD1. J lost 3 bases, V lost 3 bases, and 9 bases had no gene match. Per the germline V gene, CDR1 is LNHDA and CDR2 is SQIVND (reference sequence). The CDR3 covers 17 residues. This chain's CDR3 is CASSISAGTGGFYEQYF. In DNA, the CDR3 is TGTGCCAGTAGTATCTCGGCCGGGACAGGGGGCTTCTACGAGCAGTACTTC.

This sequence joins TRBV18 and TRBJ2-7; TRBD1 matches 8 bases. The V gene end was trimmed by 6 bases and the J gene end by 0 bases; junction bases not matched to a gene: 7. CDR3 length equals 15 residues. Germline loops: CDR1 KGHSH, CDR2 LQKENI. CDR3 DNA: TGTGCCAGCTCGCCTGGAGACAGGGGCTCCTACGAGCAGTACTTC. Encoded protein: CASSPGDRGSYEQYF.

The V call is TRBV3-1 (or the pseudogene TRBV3-2), the J call TRBJ2-5, with D possibly being TRBD2 (7 bases). CDR1 and CDR2 from the germline V gene are LGHDT and YNNKEL (reference sequence). The CDR3 covers 15 residues. V was pared by 0 bases and J by 5 bases, with 13 bases between. CDR3 protein: CASSQDSGGWETQYF. CDR3 DNA sequence: TGTGCCAGCAGCCAAGATTCGGGGGGCTGGGAGACCCAGTACTTC.

The V call is TRBV6-1, the J call TRBJ1-4; no firm D call. V lost 2 bases to trimming and J lost 2 bases, with 15 bases between them. The V gene's germline CDR1 is MNHNS and CDR2 SASEGT. The CDR3 covers 17 residues. CDR3 nucleotide sequence: TGTGCCAGCAGTGAACTCGTAGGCGGGCTTACTAATGAAAAACTGTTTTTT. Translated, it gives CASSELVGGLTNEKLFF.

The chain recombines TRBV5-1 with TRBJ2-1, with 14 bases matching TRBD2. Trimming at V came to 4 bases and at J to 6 bases, leaving 9 bases not matched to a gene. The CDR3 loop spans 17 amino acids. Germline CDR1 and CDR2: SGHRS and YFSETQ. The CDR3 nucleotides read TGCGCCAGCAGCCCCGGACTAGCGGGGGGACGGGGCAATGAGCAGTTCTTC. Its protein product is CASSPGLAGGRGNEQFF.